The 30 T cell receptor beta chains below all came from one sample that was sequenced in a study of blood T cell repertoires in COVID-19. The table came from immunoSEQ multiplex PCR; TCRdb's copy has only in-frame clones and leaves some out. The data show under 150,000 clones, around four fifths seen once. Material: peripheral blood. These receptors came from a human donor in a cohort sampled during active COVID-19.

The chain recombines TRBV4-3 with TRBJ2-7, with TRBD2 identical over 13 bases. V was clipped by 0 bases and J by 7 bases; unmatched bases: 3. Germline lookup yields CDR1 LGHNA and CDR2 YSLEER. The CDR3 consists of 15 residues. The CDR3 DNA is TGCGCCAGCAGCCAAGATCCGGGACTAGCGGGGGAGCAGTACTTC. Its protein is CASSQDPGLAGEQYF.

The chain carries TRBV4-2 and TRBJ2-6, with 7 bases matching TRBD1. Per germline, CDR1 LGHNA and CDR2 YNFKEQ. The CDR3 extends over 18 amino acids. The J segment lost 0 bases and the V segment lost 3 bases, leaving 8 bases of the junction unmatched. DNA of the CDR3: TGTGCCAGCAGCCACTACGCAACAGGGGACTCTGGGGCCAACGTCCTGACTTTC. Amino acid sequence: CASSHYATGDSGANVLTF.

The V and J genes are TRBV5-1 and TRBJ1-6, with D unresolved. This CDR3 spans 16 amino acids. Trimming pared 0 bases from V and 0 bases from J, leaving 7 bases between. Germline CDR1 reads SGHRS; CDR2 reads YFSETQ. The CDR3 sequence: CASSLDGSSYNSPLHF. Here the CDR3 DNA reads TGCGCCAGCAGCTTGGATGGGAGCTCCTATAATTCACCCCTCCACTTT.

The chain combines TRBV4-1 with TRBJ2-5, with 7 bases identical to TRBD1. The CDR3 spans 14 residues. Germline V gene data show CDR1 as MGHRA and CDR2 as YSYEKL. Trimming cost V 4 bases and J 1 base; bases outside gene matches: 3. The CDR3 DNA sequence: TGCGCCAGCAGCCTGACAGGGCTCCAAGAGACCCAGTACTTC. Translation: CASSLTGLQETQYF.

This clone was seen a handful of times. The chain couples TRBV4-3 to TRBJ1-2, with D possibly being TRBD1 (6 bases). The CDR3 is 14 amino acids. Trimming left V 2 bases short and J 4 bases short, with 11 bases between. Germline CDR1 is LGHNA and CDR2 is YSLEER. The CDR3 region has the DNA TGCGCCAGCAGCCAATCCAGACAGGCCTATGGCTACACCTTC. This gives the protein CASSQSRQAYGYTF.

The J gene is TRBJ2-5, the V gene TRBV11-2, with a weak D call TRBD1 (5 bases). Trimming left V 3 bases short and J 5 bases short, with 13 bases between. This CDR3 has 14 residues. Germline CDR1 and CDR2: SGHAT and FQNNGV. The CDR3 spells CASSFDSTSETQYF. DNA of the CDR3: TGTGCCAGCAGCTTCGACAGCACATCGGAGACCCAGTACTTC.

V is TRBV5-1 and J is TRBJ2-6; D unclear. V shed 0 bases and J shed 0 bases, with 10 bases lying between them. The CDR3 has 17 amino acids. Germline lookup yields CDR1 SGHRS and CDR2 YFSETQ. The CDR3 reads CASSLDRPNSGANVLTF. The DNA of the CDR3 is TGCGCCAGCAGCTTGGACAGACCCAACTCTGGGGCCAACGTCCTGACTTTC.

V is TRBV4-3 and J is TRBJ2-6; D remains ambiguous. The V gene's germline CDR1 is LGHNA and CDR2 YSLEER. Trimming left V 4 bases short and J 0 bases short, with 13 bases between. The CDR3 length is 17 residues. CDR3 region: CASSRASSVSGANVLTF. The DNA for the CDR3 is TGCGCCAGCAGCCGGGCATCCTCCGTCTCTGGGGCCAACGTCCTGACTTTC.

This chain links TRBV7-9 with TRBJ1-4; D might be TRBD1 (5 bases). The CDR3 runs 16 residues. V lost 1 base, J lost 7 bases, and 16 bases lay in between. The germline V gene has CDR1 SEHNR and CDR2 FQNEAQ (reference sequence). CDR3 protein: CASSLGKGQDSEKLFF. In nucleotides, the CDR3 is TGTGCCAGCAGCTTAGGAAAGGGGCAAGATAGTGAAAAACTGTTTTTT.

The chain joins TRBV12-5 to TRBJ2-2; 7 bases are a match to TRBD1. Germline CDR1 and CDR2: LGHNT and FRNRAP. Trimming at V came to 5 bases and at J to 6 bases, leaving 3 bases not matched to a gene. This CDR3 spans 13 amino acids. CDR3 DNA sequence: TGTGCTAGTGGTGAGGGGGCTGCCGGGGAGCTGTTTTTT. Residues: CASGEGAAGELFF.

V gene TRBV27 combines with J gene TRBJ1-2, with D uncertain. The germline CDR1 and CDR2 sequences are MNHEY and SMNVEV (reference sequence). The V end was cut by 2 bases, the J end by 8 bases, with 24 bases between. The length of the CDR3 is 17 residues. This CDR3 is CASSLNPYMRGNHGYTF. The CDR3 DNA sequence: TGTGCCAGCAGTTTAAACCCTTACATGCGCGGGAATCACGGCTACACCTTC.

The J gene is TRBJ2-7, the V gene TRBV5-1, with 7 bases that match TRBD2. The germline V gene encodes CDR1 SGHRS and CDR2 YFSETQ. J was trimmed by 1 base and V by 4 bases; bases with no gene match: 8. This CDR3 has 15 amino acids. The CDR3 region has the DNA TGCGCCAGCAGCGACGGTGGTAGCGGGTCCTACGAGCAGTACTTC. Protein product: CASSDGGSGSYEQYF.

On this clone: The identical CDR3 is also encoded by other nucleotide sequences in the sample. The chain combines TRBV18 with TRBJ1-1, with TRBD1 identical over 8 bases. After removal of 4 bases from V and 4 bases from J, the junction contained 2 bases not matched to a gene. Germline values: CDR1 KGHSH, CDR2 LQKENI. This CDR3 has 13 residues. CDR3 bases: TGTGCCAGCTCACGGACAGGGAGCACTGAAGCTTTCTTT. Its protein is CASSRTGSTEAFF.

This sequence joins TRBV28 and TRBJ1-5, with 7 bases that match TRBD1. Germline CDR1 reads MDHEN; CDR2 reads SYDVKM. Trimming removed 7 bases from V and 5 bases from J; junction bases left unmatched: 8. The CDR3 contains 14 residues. CDR3 in DNA: TGTGCCAGCAAACCGGGACAGACTCATCAGCCCCAGCATTTT. This codes for CASKPGQTHQPQHF.

The rearrangement uses TRBV2 and TRBJ1-2; D remains unclear. This CDR3 is 14 amino acids long. In germline, CDR1 is SNHLY, CDR2 FYNNEI. Between the trimmed V and J ends, which lost 1 base and 0 bases, there was a span of 6 bases. The CDR3 coding sequence is TGTGCCAGCAGTGAAGACAGATCTAACTATGGCTACACCTTC. It is translated as CASSEDRSNYGYTF.

The rearrangement uses TRBV3-1 (or the pseudogene TRBV3-2) and TRBJ2-1, with D possibly TRBD2 on 6 matching bases. Germline assignment: CDR1 LGHDT and CDR2 YNNKEL (reference sequence). The CDR3 runs 15 residues. The ends were cut back, 4 bases at V and 0 bases at J, with 10 bases in the middle. For the CDR3, the DNA is TGTGCCAGCAGCCCCCCCGGGGGCTCCTACAATGAGCAGTTCTTC. Translating it yields CASSPPGGSYNEQFF.

The chain links TRBV5-6 to TRBJ2-7, with 9 positions matching TRBD1. V was pared by 0 bases and J by 7 bases, with 14 bases of the junction left unmatched. From germline, CDR1 is SGHDT and CDR2 YYEEEE. The CDR3 sequence is 17 residues long. DNA of the CDR3: TGTGCCAGCAGCTTGGGGGGTCGTTGGGGACAGGGCATGGAGCAGTACTTC. It yields the protein CASSLGGRWGQGMEQYF.

The chain is built from TRBV7-2 and TRBJ2-5, with 9 positions matching TRBD2. V was clipped by 5 bases and J by 4 bases; unmatched bases: 5. CDR1 SGHTA and CDR2 FQGNSA come from the germline V gene. The CDR3 is 14 amino acids. The CDR3 here is CASSPGLATETQYF. DNA for the CDR3: TGTGCCAGCAGCCCGGGACTAGCTACAGAGACCCAGTACTTC.

The chain carries TRBV27 and TRBJ2-7, with D perhaps matching TRBD2 (5 bases). V lost 2 bases and J lost 4, with 9 bases in between. CDR3 length: 13 residues. From germline, CDR1 is MNHEY and CDR2 SMNVEV (reference sequence). CDR3 bases: TGTGCCAGCAGTTTAGCTAGCTCGTACGAGCAGTACTTC. This translates into CASSLASSYEQYF.

The gene calls are TRBV18 and TRBJ2-1, with a weak D call TRBD2 (7 bases). Trimming stripped 2 bases from V and 6 bases from J, with 11 bases between. Germline CDR1 is KGHSH and CDR2 is LQKENI. The CDR3 runs 14 residues. The CDR3 is CASSPGGGRNEQFF. CDR3 DNA: TGTGCCAGCTCACCAGGGGGGGGCCGCAATGAGCAGTTCTTC.

The chain links TRBV5-6 to TRBJ2-1, with 8 bases aligning to TRBD2. Losses at the gene ends were 3 bases for V and 8 bases for J; bases not matched to a gene: 7. The CDR3 spans 14 residues. Germline CDR1 SGHDT, CDR2 YYEEEE. The CDR3 protein is CASSYSGTRHEQFF. CDR3 coding DNA: TGTGCCAGCAGCTACTCCGGGACTAGGCATGAGCAGTTCTTC.

The V gene is TRBV5-1, the J gene TRBJ2-5, with TRBD1 matching 8 bases. The CDR3 covers 16 residues. After removal of 0 bases from V and 1 base from J, the junction contained 5 bases not matched to a gene. Germline V gene data show CDR1 as SGHRS and CDR2 as YFSETQ. CDR3 sequence reads: CASSLAGTGGQETQYF. DNA for the CDR3: TGCGCCAGCAGCTTGGCCGGTACAGGGGGCCAAGAGACCCAGTACTTC.

The gene calls are TRBV5-1 and TRBJ2-5; TRBD1 matches at 8 bases. Per the germline V gene, CDR1 is SGHRS and CDR2 is YFSETQ. The CDR3 covers 13 residues. V lost 4 bases, J lost 4 bases, and 3 bases stayed unmatched. In DNA form, the CDR3 reads TGCGCCAGCAGCAACGACAGGGGAGAGACCCAGTACTTC. Amino acids: CASSNDRGETQYF.

The rearrangement links TRBV28 to TRBJ2-5; perhaps TRBD1 as D (6 bases). The CDR3 runs to 16 residues. Trimming took off 5 bases at V and 3 bases at J, with 19 bases between the two ends. Germline values: CDR1 MDHEN, CDR2 SYDVKM. CDR3 region: CASSARGVGGEETQYF. The CDR3 DNA reads TGTGCCAGCAGTGCAAGGGGAGTAGGGGGTGAAGAGACCCAGTACTTC.

Worth noting for this clone: A read error may produce the germline difference seen at one junction end. The chain combines TRBV12-3 or TRBV12-4 with TRBJ2-3; TRBD1 matches 7 bases. The CDR3 is 12 amino acids. CDR3 coding DNA: TGTGCCAGCAGATCTGGACAACAGGGGAAGAATTTT. This encodes CASRSGQQGKNF.

The chain couples TRBV7-2 to TRBJ2-7, with 11 positions matching TRBD2. With V trimmed by 5 bases and J by 4 bases, 7 bases remained unmatched. There are 15 residues in the CDR3. Germline values: CDR1 SGHTA, CDR2 FQGNSA. The CDR3 loop reads CASSRLAGGSYEQYF. The CDR3, as DNA: TGTGCCAGCAGCCGGTTAGCGGGAGGGTCGTACGAGCAGTACTTC.

Details on this clone: Other DNA variants within this sample encode the same CDR3. The rearrangement joins TRBV7-9 to TRBJ1-4; 7 bases line up with TRBD1. The CDR3 is made up of 14 amino acids. Germline V lookup: CDR1 SEHNR, CDR2 FQNEAQ (reference sequence). Unmatched junction bases numbered 1, after V lost 2 bases and J lost 4 bases. CDR3 residues: CASSLRQGNEKLFF. CDR3 nucleotides: TGTGCCAGCAGCTTAAGACAGGGTAATGAAAAACTGTTTTTT.

This chain links TRBV18 with TRBJ2-2, with D tentatively TRBD1 (5 bases). Germline lookup yields CDR1 KGHSH and CDR2 LQKENI. Trimming took 3 bases from V and 0 from J, leaving 11 bases between them. The CDR3 has 16 amino acids. CDR3: CASSPQGESNTGELFF. DNA for the CDR3: TGTGCCAGCTCACCCCAGGGTGAATCGAACACCGGGGAGCTGTTTTTT. The full variable domain, its missing parts supplied by reference TRBV18 and TRBJ2-2, is NAGVMQNPRHLVRRRGQEARLRCSPMKGHSHVYWYRQLPEEGLKFMVYLQKENIIDESGMPKERFSAEFPKEGPSILRIQQVVRGDSAAYFCASSPQGESNTGELFFGEGSRLTVL.

This chain connects TRBV28 to TRBJ1-2; possibly TRBD1 for D (6 bases). CDR3 length equals 14 residues. Trimming took off 4 bases at V and 8 bases at J, with 17 bases between the two ends. The germline gives CDR1 MDHEN, CDR2 SYDVKM. CDR3 DNA: TGTGCCAGCAGTTCCGGACAGTTCTATGAAGGCTACACCTTC. Translated: CASSSGQFYEGYTF.

This clone was counted only a few times. The CDR3 is CASSKTPDRADEQYF. CDR3 sequence (DNA): TGTGCCAGTAGTAAAACGCCAGACAGGGCAGACGAGCAGTACTTC. The chain couples TRBV19 to TRBJ2-7; the match to TRBD1 covers 7 bases. J was trimmed by 5 bases and V by 4 bases; bases with no gene match: 11. Germline assignment: CDR1 LNHDA and CDR2 SQIVND (reference sequence). The CDR3 is 15 amino acids.